This passage covers 10 T cell receptor beta chains from one sample sequenced in a study of cytomegalovirus exposure and HLA in healthy donors. PCR employed 60 Vbeta and 13 Jbeta primers. Generated by immunoSEQ multiplex PCR, the TCRdb table keeps only in-frame clones and is missing some. This sample yields about 120,000 clones, of which around 76% are seen a single time; 30% belongs to the top ten. The sample consisted of PBMCs. Source of these receptors: a man aged 55 to 70 in good health and CMV-seropositive.

The V gene is TRBV9, the J gene TRBJ2-2, with a tentative D call TRBD1 (5 bases). From germline, CDR1 is SGDLS and CDR2 YYNGEE. The germline V and J ends were trimmed by 4 bases and 7 bases, with 17 bases remaining between them. The CDR3 is 15 amino acids. CDR3 in amino acids: CASSPTAGLIGELFF. The CDR3 region has the DNA TGTGCCAGCAGCCCCACGGCAGGGCTTATCGGGGAGCTGTTTTTT.

This rearrangement joins TRBV5-1 to TRBJ2-3, with 8 bases that match TRBD2. V shed 4 bases, J shed 0 bases, and the junction held 4 bases outside the gene matches. Germline CDR1 reads SGHRS; CDR2 reads YFSETQ. The CDR3 contains 15 residues. CDR3 protein: CASSDPSGSTDTQYF. For the CDR3, the DNA is TGCGCCAGCAGCGACCCTAGCGGGAGCACAGATACGCAGTATTTT.

This clone was detected only once. The CDR3 sequence: CASSLRAGAQTGELFF. The CDR3, as DNA: TGTGCCAGCAGCTTAAGAGCGGGCGCCCAGACCGGGGAGCTGTTTTTT. The V call is TRBV7-3, the J call TRBJ2-2, with a possible D match to TRBD2 (6 bases). The V gene lost 1 base and the J gene lost 5 bases, with 14 bases spanning the gap. CDR1 is SGHTA and CDR2 is FQGTGA in the germline V gene. The CDR3 loop spans 16 amino acids.

The rearrangement joins TRBV4-2 to TRBJ1-4; D is uncertain. The V gene lost 2 bases and the J gene lost 4 bases, with 11 bases spanning the gap. Germline CDR1 is LGHNA and CDR2 is YNFKEQ. CDR3 length: 15 amino acids. This CDR3 is CASSQLRTDNEKLFF. CDR3 bases: TGTGCCAGCAGCCAACTTCGAACAGATAATGAAAAACTGTTTTTT.

This clone was counted a single time. The V and J genes are TRBV5-1 and TRBJ2-7, with a weak D call TRBD2 (6 bases). V gave up 4 bases and J gave up 1 base, with 15 bases separating them. The germline gives CDR1 SGHRS, CDR2 YFSETQ. CDR3 length: 15 residues. The DNA of the CDR3 is TGCGCCAGCAGCCCCGGCCTAGCGCGATCCTACGAGCAGTACTTC. Amino acid sequence: CASSPGLARSYEQYF.

V gene TRBV5-8 combines with J gene TRBJ1-2, with D unresolved. The V end was cut by 1 base, the J end by 8 bases, with 6 bases between. The CDR3 has 11 residues. CDR1 is SGHTS, CDR2 YDEGEE, per germline. The CDR3 reads CASSLMRGYTF. DNA of the CDR3: TGTGCCAGCAGCTTGATGAGGGGCTACACCTTC. Complete variable domain (other parts from reference TRBV5-8 and TRBJ1-2): EAGVTQSPTHLIKTRGQQATLRCSPISGHTSVYWYQQALGLGLQFLLWYDEGEERNRGNFPPRFSGRQFPNYSSELNVNALELEDSALYLCASSLMRGYTFGSGTRLTVV.

V is TRBV11-2 and J is TRBJ1-1, with a tentative D call TRBD1 (6 bases). V lost 5 bases to trimming and J lost 3 bases, with 22 bases between them. The CDR3 is 17 residues long. Per the germline V gene, CDR1 is SGHAT and CDR2 is FQNNGV. CDR3 amino acids: CASSARRGGWVDTEAFF. CDR3 bases: TGTGCCAGCAGCGCCCGTAGGGGGGGGTGGGTGGACACTGAAGCTTTCTTT.

This chain connects TRBV9 to TRBJ1-4, with D maybe TRBD1 (6 bases). Germline lookup yields CDR1 SGDLS and CDR2 YYNGEE. The V end lost 4 bases, the J end lost 0 bases, and 13 bases lay between the germline ends. This CDR3 has 16 residues. The CDR3 protein is CASSLDRRATNEKLFF. The DNA of the CDR3 is TGTGCCAGCAGCCTGGACAGACGCGCAACTAATGAAAAACTGTTTTTT.

This sequence joins TRBV23-1 and TRBJ1-5; 8 bases are shared with TRBD1. TRBV23-1 is flagged as an ORF with uncertain function. CDR3 length: 16 residues. After removal of 3 bases from V and 2 bases from J, the junction contained 6 bases not matched to a gene. The CDR3, as DNA: TGCGCCAGCAGTCATGGCGAGGGACAGGGCAATCAGCCCCAGCATTTT. Its translation: CASSHGEGQGNQPQHF.

This clone occurred a few times. The chain carries TRBV30 and TRBJ1-1; D is uncertain. Trimming shortened V by 4 bases and J by 0 bases, and 9 bases separated the two germline ends. The CDR3 is 13 amino acids. Per germline, CDR1 GTSNPN and CDR2 SVGIG (reference sequence). CDR3 in DNA: TGTGCCTGGAACGCACTTATGAACACTGAAGCTTTCTTT. Protein: CAWNALMNTEAFF.